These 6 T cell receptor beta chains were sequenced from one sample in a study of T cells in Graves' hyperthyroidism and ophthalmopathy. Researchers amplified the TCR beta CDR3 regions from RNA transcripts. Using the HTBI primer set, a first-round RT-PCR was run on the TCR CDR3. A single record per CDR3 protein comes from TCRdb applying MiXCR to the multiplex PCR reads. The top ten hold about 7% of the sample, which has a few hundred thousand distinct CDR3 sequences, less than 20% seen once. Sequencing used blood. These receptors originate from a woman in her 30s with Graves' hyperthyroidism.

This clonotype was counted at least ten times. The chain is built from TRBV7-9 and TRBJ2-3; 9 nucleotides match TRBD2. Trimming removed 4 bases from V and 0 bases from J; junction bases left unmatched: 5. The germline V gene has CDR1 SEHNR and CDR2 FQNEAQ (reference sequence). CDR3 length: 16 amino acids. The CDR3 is CASSSPTSGSTDTQYF. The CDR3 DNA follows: TGTGCCAGCAGCTCACCAACTAGCGGGAGCACAGATACGCAGTATTTT.

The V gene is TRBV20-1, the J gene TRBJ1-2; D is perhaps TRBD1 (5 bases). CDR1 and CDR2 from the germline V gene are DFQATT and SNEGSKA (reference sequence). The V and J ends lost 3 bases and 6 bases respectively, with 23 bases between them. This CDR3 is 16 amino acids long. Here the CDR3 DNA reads TGCAGTGCTAGTCTTGTTCGATTTGTCCGGGGCGATGGCTACACCTTC. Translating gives CSASLVRFVRGDGYTF.

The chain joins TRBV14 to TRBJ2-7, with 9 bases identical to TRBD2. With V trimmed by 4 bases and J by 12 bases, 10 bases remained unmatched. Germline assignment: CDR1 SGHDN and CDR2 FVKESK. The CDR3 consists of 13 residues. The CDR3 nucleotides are TGTGCCAGCAGCCCGACTAGCGGCGGGGTGCCGTACTTC. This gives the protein CASSPTSGGVPYF.

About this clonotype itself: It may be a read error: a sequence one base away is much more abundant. CDR3 sequence (DNA): TGTGCCTGGAGTGTAGCTGGGGCCAACGTCCTGACTTTC. The encoded protein is CAWSVAGANVLTF. The rearrangement links TRBV30 to TRBJ2-6; no definite D call. V lost 0 bases and J lost 2, with 2 bases in between. Germline assignment: CDR1 GTSNPN and CDR2 SVGIG (reference sequence). The CDR3 extends over 13 amino acids. Variable domain in full (rest from reference TRBV30 and TRBJ2-6): SQTIHQWPATLVQPVGSPLSLECTVEGTSNPNLYWYRQAAGRGLQLLFYSVGIGQISSEVPQNLSASRPQDRQFILSSKKLLLSDSGFYLCAWSVAGANVLTFGAGSRLTVL.

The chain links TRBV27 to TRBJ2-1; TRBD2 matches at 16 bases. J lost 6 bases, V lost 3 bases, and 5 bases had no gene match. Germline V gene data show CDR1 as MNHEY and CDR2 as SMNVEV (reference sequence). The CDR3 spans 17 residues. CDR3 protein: CASSLGGTSGRGNEQFF. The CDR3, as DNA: TGTGCCAGCAGTTTGGGGGGGACTAGCGGGAGGGGCAATGAGCAGTTCTTC.

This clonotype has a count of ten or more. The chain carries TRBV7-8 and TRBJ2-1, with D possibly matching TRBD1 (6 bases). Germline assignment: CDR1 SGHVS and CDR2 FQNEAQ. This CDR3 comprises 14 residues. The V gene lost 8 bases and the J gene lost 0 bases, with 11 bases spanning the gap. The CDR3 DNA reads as TGTGCCAGCTACAGGGTGGGCTCCTACAATGAGCAGTTCTTC. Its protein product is CASYRVGSYNEQFF.